This section outlines one T cell receptor (beta chain) sequence together with its context. The record originates from a study of cytomegalovirus exposure and HLA in healthy donors. The germline CDR1 and CDR2 sequences are SGDLS and YYNGEE. Trimming pared 1 base from V and 0 bases from J, leaving 19 bases between. This CDR3 is built from 19 residues. Healthy bone marrow donors made up the donor group. Primers: 60 Vbeta forward and 13 Jbeta reverse. Sequenced by immunoSEQ multiplex PCR; TCRdb stores in-frame clones only, minus some. The ten most abundant clones cover about 4.6% of a sample with 60,000 to 100,000 clones.

The origin of this receptor is a man aged 25-45 years in good health and CMV-seronegative. This chain uses TRBV9 with TRBJ1-4; D is unresolved. The sequenced material came from PBMCs. The CDR3 DNA reads TGTGCCAGCAGCGTAAGTGGCGGAGGGAGGAAAGCAACTAATGAAAAACTGTTTTTT. Amino acid sequence: CASSVSGGGRKATNEKLFF.